This T cell receptor beta chain was retrieved from a study of T-cell memory formation after mild COVID-19. TCRdb reprocessed the 5' RACE reads with MiXCR, giving one entry per CDR3 protein. This table holds about 90,000 distinct CDR3 sequences, around 15% found once. The sample taken for sequencing was PBMCs or a T cell subset sorted from them (not recorded which). The sequence was collected from a man younger than 35 who had mild COVID-19 (a few samples of this study predate the infection). Cell type and time point are not known.

The DNA for the CDR3 is TGTGCCAGCAGCCCTAATGACGGTACCTACGAGCAGTACTTC. It translates to CASSPNDGTYEQYF. J is TRBJ2-7 and V is TRBV7-3; D unresolved. CDR1 and CDR2 (germline): SGHTA, FQGTGA. The CDR3 runs 14 residues. Trimming pared 5 bases from V and 2 bases from J, leaving 13 bases between.